The 29 T cell receptor beta chains presented below share a single source sample, sequenced in a study of T cell repertoires in cytomegalovirus infection. TCRdb recomputed calls from the reads with MiXCR, one row per CDR3 protein. The table records 700,000 to 900,000 distinct CDR3 sequences, under 35% of them present only once. Antigen specificity for these receptors is unknown. The sample was cultured CD8+ T cells from PBMCs, taken from culture after CMV antigen stimulation. The receptor source for this set is a human donor in good health (CMV status not recorded). Some clones in this sample may be carry-over from other donors' samples.

The chain combines TRBV27 with TRBJ2-7; D may be TRBD1 or TRBD2 (5 bases each). V was pared by 4 bases and J by 3 bases, with 19 bases between. This CDR3 is built from 16 residues. The germline V gene has CDR1 MNHEY and CDR2 SMNVEV (reference sequence). CDR3 residues: CASSSSGAALGYEQYV. Here the CDR3 DNA reads TGTGCCAGCAGTTCTTCCGGGGCCGCGCTCGGCTACGAGCAGTACGTC.

This clonotype occurred many times. The chain joins TRBV6-2 or TRBV6-3 to TRBJ2-2, with D perhaps matching TRBD1 or TRBD2 (5 bases each). V was shortened by 5 bases and J by 1 base, with 11 bases between the two germline ends. The CDR3 has 15 amino acids. The V gene's germline CDR1 is MNHEY and CDR2 SVGEGT. In DNA, the CDR3 is TGTGCCAGCAGTGGAACAGGAGGGAACACCGGGGAGCTGTTTTTT. Amino acid sequence: CASSGTGGNTGELFF.

This clonotype was counted between two and nine times. This chain links TRBV14 with TRBJ1-2; D is unresolved. The CDR3 is 15 amino acids. CDR1 and CDR2 (germline): SGHDN, FVKESK. V was pared by 2 bases and J by 2 bases, with 12 bases between. The CDR3 region is CASSQWIGPNYGYTF. The CDR3 region has the DNA TGTGCCAGCAGCCAATGGATAGGGCCCAACTATGGCTACACCTTC.

In this sample, this clonotype turned up a few times. V is TRBV4-1 and J is TRBJ1-1; TRBD1 matches at 8 bases. The V gene end was trimmed by 4 bases and the J gene end by 7 bases; junction bases not matched to a gene: 11. The CDR3 is 15 amino acids. CDR1 is MGHRA and CDR2 is YSYEKL in the germline V gene. The CDR3 sequence is CASSPTDRAGHEAFF. In DNA form, the CDR3 reads TGCGCCAGCAGCCCGACGGACAGGGCGGGCCATGAAGCTTTCTTT.

This clonotype appeared a few times. The V and J genes are TRBV7-9 and TRBJ1-3; weak D call: TRBD1 (6 bases). V was cut by 4 bases and J by 2 bases, with 15 bases left in between. CDR3 length: 16 amino acids. Germline CDR1 SEHNR, CDR2 FQNEAQ (reference sequence). The CDR3 coding sequence is TGTGCCAGCAGCTCACGGACAGATCAAACTGGAAACACCATATATTTT. It is translated as CASSSRTDQTGNTIYF.

This clonotype showed up many times. The chain carries TRBV7-9 and TRBJ2-5; D may be TRBD2 (5 bases). The CDR3 totals 15 residues. Trimming left V 1 base short and J 5 bases short, with 14 bases between. The germline V gene has CDR1 SEHNR and CDR2 FQNEAQ (reference sequence). CDR3 nucleotides: TGTGCCAGCAGCTTAGTGGTAGGAGGACTGGAGACCCAGTACTTC. As protein: CASSLVVGGLETQYF.

The genes are TRBV3-1 and TRBJ2-7, with 10 nucleotides matching TRBD1. The CDR3 covers 16 residues. The V and J ends lost 0 bases and 2 bases, in that order; junction bases with no gene match: 4. Germline-derived CDR1 and CDR2 are LGHDT and YNNKEL (reference sequence). The CDR3 bases are TGTGCCAGCAGCCAAGATTGGGACAGGGGAACCTACGAGCAGTACTTC. It codes for CASSQDWDRGTYEQYF.

The chain employs TRBV11-2 and TRBJ2-1; D possibly uses TRBD1 or TRBD2 (5 bases each). Trimming left V 2 bases short and J 6 bases short, with 17 bases between. This CDR3 region has 16 residues. Germline V gene lookup returns CDR1 SGHAT and CDR2 FQNNGV. The CDR3 nucleotides are TGTGCCAGCAGCTTATGGAGGCCAGGGAGTTTCAATGAGCAGTTCTTC. Its protein is CASSLWRPGSFNEQFF.

The J gene is TRBJ2-5, the V gene TRBV7-2, with D maybe TRBD2 (7 bases). Trimming stripped 2 bases from V and 1 base from J, with 11 bases between. The CDR3 runs to 15 residues. CDR1 is SGHTA and CDR2 is FQGNSA in the germline V gene. The CDR3 nucleotides are TGTGCCAGCAGCTTATGGGGGGGGGCCCAAGAGACCCAGTACTTC. As protein: CASSLWGGAQETQYF.

This chain connects TRBV5-5 to TRBJ1-1, with a weak D call TRBD1 (6 bases). Trimming pared 5 bases from V and 4 bases from J, leaving 9 bases between. The germline V gene encodes CDR1 SGHKS and CDR2 YYEKEE (reference sequence). This CDR3 has 12 amino acids. CDR3 loop: CASSTGFTEAFF. The CDR3 DNA reads as TGTGCCAGCAGTACAGGGTTCACTGAAGCTTTCTTT.

This clonotype was seen a handful of times. The chain joins TRBV10-2 to TRBJ1-2, with D tentatively TRBD1 (5 bases). The germline V gene has CDR1 WSHSY and CDR2 SAAADI. Trimming took off 10 bases at V and 4 bases at J, with 22 bases between the two ends. The CDR3 length is 15 residues. The CDR3 DNA reads TGCGCCACCAATAATCTTATGGCAGGGCGCTATGGCTACACCTTC. Amino acid sequence: CATNNLMAGRYGYTF.

This clonotype was seen only a few times. This chain uses TRBV12-5 with TRBJ1-5; D not certain. V was trimmed by 2 bases and J by 7 bases, leaving 9 bases between them. The CDR3 loop spans 13 amino acids. Germline V gene lookup returns CDR1 LGHNT and CDR2 FRNRAP. The DNA for the CDR3 is TGTGCTAGTGGTTTGAACAGCGGGCAGCCCCAGCATTTT. Amino acid sequence: CASGLNSGQPQHF.

The V gene is TRBV14, the J gene TRBJ2-5; 8 bases map to TRBD2. Trimming at V came to 0 bases and at J to 5 bases, leaving 17 bases not matched to a gene. Germline V CDR1 and CDR2: SGHDN, FVKESK. The CDR3 spans 19 residues. The CDR3 sequence is CASSQDLVVAGSLWETQYF. DNA for the CDR3: TGTGCCAGCAGCCAAGATTTGGTGGTAGCGGGGTCCCTGTGGGAGACCCAGTACTTC.

The chain couples TRBV10-1 to TRBJ2-1, with a tentative D call TRBD1 (6 bases). Per germline, CDR1 WNHNN and CDR2 SYGVQD (reference sequence). Between the trimmed V and J ends, which lost 7 bases and 8 bases, there was a span of 9 bases. The CDR3 contains 11 residues. In DNA, the CDR3 is TGCGCCAGCACAGGGGTCGATGAGCAGTTCTTC. This codes for CASTGVDEQFF.

This clonotype came up many times. V and J are TRBV7-9 and TRBJ2-2; 9 nucleotides match TRBD1. Germline lookup yields CDR1 SEHNR and CDR2 FQNEAQ (reference sequence). CDR3 length: 13 amino acids. V trimming: 8 bases; J trimming: 5 bases; junction bases outside the gene matches: 3. CDR3 amino acids: CASRQGGTGELFF. The CDR3 DNA sequence: TGTGCCAGCCGACAGGGGGGTACCGGGGAGCTGTTTTTT.

The chain links TRBV6-1 to TRBJ2-5; 11 positions agree with TRBD1. V shed 6 bases, J shed 1 base, and the junction held 4 bases outside the gene matches. Germline V lookup: CDR1 MNHNS, CDR2 SASEGT. This CDR3 spans 15 amino acids. The CDR3 nucleotides read TGTGCCAGCAGCCGAGGGACAGGGGGCCAAGAGACCCAGTACTTC. It is translated as CASSRGTGGQETQYF.

The chain joins TRBV29-1 to TRBJ1-2; D unclear. Germline loops: CDR1 SQVTM, CDR2 ANQGSEA. V lost 6 bases, J lost 2 bases, and 19 bases lay in between. The CDR3 contains 15 residues. The chain's CDR3 is CSVLGSIRSNYGYTF. For the CDR3, the DNA is TGCAGCGTCCTGGGATCAATCAGGAGCAACTATGGCTACACCTTC.

The chain combines TRBV5-1 with TRBJ1-1; 7 nucleotides align to TRBD1. After removal of 3 bases from V and 3 bases from J, the junction contained 5 bases not matched to a gene. Germline V gives CDR1 SGHRS, CDR2 YFSETQ. The CDR3 is made up of 14 amino acids. CDR3 coding DNA: TGCGCCAGCAGCTGGAACAGGGGTTACACTGAAGCTTTCTTT. Translating gives CASSWNRGYTEAFF. The full variable domain, rest sourced from reference TRBV5-1 and TRBJ1-1, is KAGVTQTPRYLIKTRGQQVTLSCSPISGHRSVSWYQQTPGQGLQFLFEYFSETQRNKGNFPGRFSGRQFSNSRSEMNVSTLELGDSALYLCASSWNRGYTEAFFGQGTRLTVV.

V usage is TRBV27 and J usage is TRBJ1-2; D unresolved. V was clipped by 2 bases and J by 4 bases, with 14 bases between them. CDR1 is MNHEY and CDR2 is SMNVEV in the germline V gene (reference sequence). CDR3 length equals 15 residues. The CDR3 nucleotides are TGTGCCAGCAGTTTAGCGGGAGGCGGCAGCTATGGCTACACCTTC. Translating gives CASSLAGGGSYGYTF.

V gene TRBV7-6 combines with J gene TRBJ1-1; TRBD1 matches 11 bases. Germline V gene data show CDR1 as SGHVS and CDR2 as FNYEAQ. V was pared by 5 bases and J by 5 bases, with 7 bases of the junction left unmatched. This CDR3 region has 15 residues. CDR3 in DNA: TGTGCCAGCAGCACCGGACAGGGGGCAGGGACTGAAGCTTTCTTT. Translated: CASSTGQGAGTEAFF. The variable domain in full, with the rest retrieved from reference TRBV7-6 and TRBJ1-1, is GAGVSQSPRYKVTKRGQDVALRCDPISGHVSLYWYRQALGQGPEFLTYFNYEAQQDKSGLPNDRFSAERPEGSISTLTIQRTEQRDSAMYRCASSTGQGAGTEAFFGQGTRLTVV.

This clonotype was counted a few times. The chain links TRBV2 to TRBJ2-7, with D perhaps TRBD1 (6 bases). The V end was cut by 4 bases, the J end by 1 base, with 14 bases between. Germline CDR1 and CDR2: SNHLY and FYNNEI. This CDR3 has 15 amino acids. CDR3 in amino acids: CASSGYQGSSYEQYV. In DNA, the CDR3 is TGTGCCAGCAGTGGATATCAGGGGAGTTCCTACGAGCAGTACGTC.

This chain joins TRBV7-2 and TRBJ1-1; D is undetermined. V was clipped by 1 base and J by 6 bases, with 9 bases between them. Germline-derived CDR1 and CDR2 are SGHTA and FQGNSA. The CDR3 is 13 amino acids. The DNA of the CDR3 is TGTGCCAGCAGCTTAGACCTCTATTCTGAAGCTTTCTTT. The encoded protein is CASSLDLYSEAFF.

This clonotype was recorded a few times. The rearrangement links TRBV7-2 to TRBJ2-1; TRBD2 agrees at 13 bases. The germline V gene encodes CDR1 SGHTA and CDR2 FQGNSA. The CDR3 consists of 14 residues. Trimming cost V 5 bases and J 7 bases; bases outside gene matches: 2. CDR3 nucleotide sequence: TGTGCCAGCAGCACGGGACTAGCGGGGAATGAGCAGTTCTTC. Encoded protein: CASSTGLAGNEQFF.

This clonotype was seen a few times. The chain combines TRBV7-9 with TRBJ2-1, with D perhaps TRBD2 (6 bases). The length of the CDR3 is 14 residues. CDR1 is SEHNR, CDR2 FQNEAQ, per germline (reference sequence). V dropped 8 bases and J dropped 0 bases, with 11 bases sitting between them. This CDR3 is CASGGSSSYNEQFF. CDR3 sequence (DNA): TGTGCCAGCGGGGGGTCAAGCTCCTACAATGAGCAGTTCTTC.

This clonotype was counted only a few times. Here the CDR3 reads CSVETGQGGNEQFF. The CDR3 bases are TGCAGCGTTGAAACGGGACAGGGTGGCAATGAGCAGTTCTTC. V is TRBV29-1 and J is TRBJ2-1; 9 positions match TRBD1. The CDR3 is 14 amino acids. CDR1 is SQVTM, CDR2 ANQGSEA, per germline. The trim removed 2 bases at V and 6 bases at J, leaving 5 bases unmatched.

The chain's CDR3 is CASTATGVTDTQYF. CDR3 nucleotide sequence: TGTGCCAGCACCGCGACAGGGGTCACAGATACGCAGTATTTT. The genes are TRBV12-3 or TRBV12-4 and TRBJ2-3, with 8 positions matching TRBD1. This CDR3 contains 14 residues. V dropped 7 bases and J dropped 2; count of bases not matched to a gene: 5.

The chain combines TRBV9 with TRBJ1-1; weak D call: TRBD1 (5 bases). The germline V gene encodes CDR1 SGDLS and CDR2 YYNGEE. Trimming took 3 bases from V and 1 from J, leaving 16 bases between them. This CDR3 is 16 amino acids long. In DNA, the CDR3 is TGTGCCAGCAGCGCGGGACCCTCTGTGGGGAACACTGAAGCTTTCTTT. Its protein product is CASSAGPSVGNTEAFF.

This clonotype was picked up a small number of times. V gene TRBV3-1 combines with J gene TRBJ1-6; D uncertain. Germline V gives CDR1 LGHDT, CDR2 YNNKEL (reference sequence). V was cut by 2 bases and J by 9 bases, with 5 bases left in between. This CDR3 contains 12 residues. The chain's CDR3 is CASSQSTSPLHF. CDR3 sequence (DNA): TGTGCCAGCAGCCAATCCACTTCACCCCTCCACTTT.

V gene TRBV27 combines with J gene TRBJ2-3, with TRBD2 matching 10 bases. Germline V gene sequence: CDR1 MNHEY, CDR2 SMNVEV (reference sequence). This CDR3 comprises 15 residues. Trimming at V came to 2 bases and at J to 11 bases, leaving 10 bases not matched to a gene. CDR3: CASSLASGGPTKQYF. For the CDR3, the DNA is TGTGCCAGCAGTTTAGCTAGCGGGGGACCTACTAAGCAGTATTTT.